This entry lists 14 T cell receptor beta chains sequenced from one sample in a study of T cell changes during pregnancy in multiple sclerosis. The data were produced by immunoSEQ multiplex PCR, yet TCRdb's version contains in-frame clones alone and is incomplete. Here the sample spans approximately 110,000 clones, 90% to 95% being singletons. The sequenced sample was peripheral blood, obtained in the third trimester of pregnancy. The source is a female donor with multiple sclerosis, enrolled in a pregnancy study.

This chain joins TRBV5-1 and TRBJ1-4; D is unclear. Germline V gene lookup returns CDR1 SGHRS and CDR2 YFSETQ. The germline V and J ends were trimmed by 5 bases and 3 bases, with 14 bases remaining between them. This CDR3 is built from 15 residues. The CDR3 region is CASRPSGKANEKLFF. The CDR3 DNA is TGCGCCAGCAGACCCTCGGGGAAGGCTAATGAAAAACTGTTTTTT.

The chain couples TRBV9 to TRBJ2-2, with D possibly TRBD1 on 5 matching bases. V was trimmed by 1 base and J by 5 bases, leaving 18 bases between them. The germline V gene encodes CDR1 SGDLS and CDR2 YYNGEE. The CDR3 is made up of 17 amino acids. The CDR3 sequence: CASSVNRPGSATGELFF. As DNA, the CDR3 is TGTGCCAGCAGCGTAAACAGGCCCGGCTCAGCTACCGGGGAGCTGTTTTTT.

The rearrangement uses TRBV27 and TRBJ1-4; 9 bases match TRBD1. CDR3 length: 13 residues. After removal of 5 bases from V and 11 bases from J, the junction contained 6 bases not matched to a gene. CDR1 is MNHEY and CDR2 is SMNVEV in the germline V gene (reference sequence). The CDR3 nucleotides read TGTGCCAGCAGTCTGGGACAGGGTTTGAAACTGTTTTTT. Protein sequence: CASSLGQGLKLFF. Full variable domain (outside the CDR3, taken from reference TRBV27 and TRBJ1-4): EAQVTQNPRYLITVTGKKLTVTCSQNMNHEYMSWYRQDPGLGLRQIYYSMNVEVTDKGDVPEGYKVSRKEKRNFPLILESPSPNQTSLYFCASSLGQGLKLFFGSGTQLSVL.

The rearrangement links TRBV4-1 to TRBJ1-1; D gene uncertain. Germline V gene lookup returns CDR1 MGHRA and CDR2 YSYEKL. V lost 0 bases and J 8 bases, leaving 10 bases between the germline ends. The length of the CDR3 is 13 residues. CDR3 amino acids: CASSQDTAGEAFF. The CDR3 DNA follows: TGCGCCAGCAGCCAAGATACGGCAGGCGAAGCTTTCTTT.

J is TRBJ1-3 and V is TRBV19; D remains ambiguous. The CDR3 loop spans 13 amino acids. Between the trimmed V and J ends, which lost 10 bases and 4 bases, there was a span of 14 bases. From germline, CDR1 is LNHDA and CDR2 SQIVND (reference sequence). The CDR3 reads CATLTSHGNTIYF. CDR3 bases: TGTGCCACCCTTACAAGTCACGGAAACACCATATATTTT.

The J gene is TRBJ1-2, the V gene TRBV10-3; D is perhaps TRBD1 (6 bases). The length of the CDR3 is 16 residues. Per the germline V gene, CDR1 is ENHRY and CDR2 is SYGVKD. V lost 10 bases, J lost 8 bases, and 29 bases lay in between. DNA for the CDR3: TGTGCCACCGAACAGGGCGATATCGCGGTGTCATACGGCTACACCTTC. This translates into CATEQGDIAVSYGYTF.

The genes are TRBV7-3 and TRBJ1-2; 8 bases align to TRBD1. The J segment lost 7 bases and the V segment lost 5 bases, leaving 3 bases of the junction unmatched. Germline CDR1 reads SGHTA; CDR2 reads FQGTGA. The CDR3 runs 12 residues. The chain's CDR3 is CASSADRGGYTF. The DNA of the CDR3 is TGTGCCAGCAGCGCTGACAGGGGTGGCTACACCTTC.

The chain links TRBV9 to TRBJ2-3; weak D call: TRBD2 (6 bases). The CDR3 consists of 15 residues. The ends were cut back, 3 bases at V and 3 bases at J, with 14 bases in the middle. CDR1 and CDR2 (germline): SGDLS, YYNGEE. The CDR3 reads CASSATSFDTDTQYF. CDR3 nucleotide sequence: TGTGCCAGCAGCGCTACTAGCTTTGATACAGATACGCAGTATTTT.

The V gene is TRBV19, the J gene TRBJ2-5; tentatively, D is TRBD1 (5 bases). CDR3 length equals 15 residues. Germline CDR1 LNHDA, CDR2 SQIVND (reference sequence). With 2 bases removed from V and 2 bases from J, the gap between germline ends came to 12 bases. CDR3 DNA: TGTGCCAGTAGTATAAGAACAGGACCGCAAGAGACCCAGTACTTC. Translating gives CASSIRTGPQETQYF.

This clone was counted a single time. This CDR3 is CASNRPPGTSGNQETQYF. CDR3 bases: TGTGCCAGCAACCGCCCTCCCGGGACTAGCGGAAACCAAGAGACCCAGTACTTC. The rearrangement joins TRBV7-9 to TRBJ2-5; 11 positions match TRBD2. The ends lost 7 bases at V and 0 bases at J; junction bases unmatched: 13. Germline lookup yields CDR1 SEHNR and CDR2 FQNEAQ (reference sequence). This CDR3 is built from 18 residues.

This chain connects TRBV19 to TRBJ1-5; 9 bases line up with TRBD1. This CDR3 is 14 amino acids long. From germline, CDR1 is LNHDA and CDR2 SQIVND (reference sequence). J lost 1 base, V lost 7 bases, and 2 bases had no gene match. The DNA for the CDR3 is TGTGCCAGTACGGACAGGGGAAGCAATCAGCCCCAGCATTTT. It encodes CASTDRGSNQPQHF. Full variable domain (missing parts from reference TRBV19 and TRBJ1-5): DGGITQSPKYLFRKEGQNVTLSCEQNLNHDAMYWYRQDPGQGLRLIYYSQIVNDFQKGDIAEGYSVSREKKESFPLTVTSAQKNPTAFYLCASTDRGSNQPQHFGDGTRLSIL.

The gene calls are TRBV5-6 and TRBJ1-6; possibly TRBD1 for D (5 bases). This CDR3 has 13 amino acids. Germline CDR1 is SGHDT and CDR2 is YYEEEE. V was trimmed by 4 bases and J by 7 bases, leaving 9 bases between them. The CDR3 nucleotides read TGTGCCAGCAGCGCCCGACAGAATTCACCCCTCCACTTT. As protein: CASSARQNSPLHF.

The CDR3 spells CASSLGENQPQHF. Here the CDR3 DNA reads TGCGCCAGCAGCTTGGGGGAGAATCAGCCCCAGCATTTT. The chain combines TRBV5-1 with TRBJ1-5; D not resolved. The CDR3 loop spans 13 amino acids. The germline CDR1 and CDR2 sequences are SGHRS and YFSETQ. The V end lost 0 bases, the J end lost 4 bases, and 5 bases lay between the germline ends. Variable domain in full (rest from reference TRBV5-1 and TRBJ1-5): KAGVTQTPRYLIKTRGQQVTLSCSPISGHRSVSWYQQTPGQGLQFLFEYFSETQRNKGNFPGRFSGRQFSNSRSEMNVSTLELGDSALYLCASSLGENQPQHFGDGTRLSIL.

The rearrangement links TRBV28 to TRBJ1-4; D is unresolved. The ends were cut back, 6 bases at V and 6 bases at J, with 5 bases in the middle. This CDR3 contains 11 residues. From germline, CDR1 is MDHEN and CDR2 SYDVKM. This CDR3 is CASSYYEKLFF. As DNA, the CDR3 is TGTGCCAGCAGCTACTATGAAAAACTGTTTTTT.